The 9 T cell receptor beta chains below come from one sample, sequenced in a study of blood T cell repertoires in COVID-19. TCRdb's copy holds only in-frame clones and misses some; the assay was immunoSEQ multiplex PCR. Here the sample spans about 250,000 clones, roughly 87% being singletons. The sequencing input was peripheral blood. These receptors originate from a man between 18 and 29 years old with active or convalescent COVID-19.

The J gene is TRBJ2-2, the V gene TRBV7-2; 16 bases fit TRBD2. Germline CDR1 reads SGHTA; CDR2 reads FQGNSA. The CDR3 totals 17 residues. J gave up 6 bases and V 3 bases, and 4 bases lay outside the gene matches. The CDR3 bases are TGTGCCAGCAGCTTTGGGACTAGCGGGAGGGCCCCCGGGGAGCTGTTTTTT. It is translated as CASSFGTSGRAPGELFF. Full variable domain (remainder filled in from reference TRBV7-2 and TRBJ2-2): GAGVSQSPSNKVTEKGKDVELRCDPISGHTALYWYRQSLGQGLEFLIYFQGNSAPDKSGLPSDRFSAERTGGSVSTLTIQRTQQEDSAVYLCASSFGTSGRAPGELFFGEGSRLTVL.

The rearrangement links TRBV29-1 to TRBJ1-2; D unclear. The CDR3 is 11 residues long. The germline V gene has CDR1 SQVTM and CDR2 ANQGSEA. With 6 bases removed from V and 6 bases from J, the gap between germline ends came to 11 bases. The CDR3 loop is CSVVGAHGYTF. For the CDR3, the DNA is TGCAGCGTAGTGGGCGCCCATGGCTACACCTTC.

J is TRBJ2-1 and V is TRBV5-1; 12 bases fit TRBD2. V was pared by 4 bases and J by 4 bases, with 15 bases of the junction left unmatched. Germline loops: CDR1 SGHRS, CDR2 YFSETQ. The CDR3 is made up of 19 amino acids. For the CDR3, the DNA is TGCGCCAGCAGCCAGACCTCCGGACTAGCGGGAAAGGGGTACAATGAGCAGTTCTTC. It is translated as CASSQTSGLAGKGYNEQFF.

The chain combines TRBV19 with TRBJ1-1; D is possibly TRBD1 (5 bases). CDR1 and CDR2 (germline): LNHDA, SQIVND (reference sequence). Trimming pared 2 bases from V and 1 base from J, leaving 14 bases between. The CDR3 consists of 16 residues. The CDR3 DNA is TGTGCCAGTAGTATATTGGGGGACTCTCGGAACACTGAAGCTTTCTTT. This translates into CASSILGDSRNTEAFF.

V is TRBV19 and J is TRBJ1-3; D gene ambiguous. The germline V gene has CDR1 LNHDA and CDR2 SQIVND (reference sequence). Trimming removed 7 bases at V and 8 bases at J, with 15 bases between. The CDR3 sequence is 13 residues long. Here the CDR3 reads CASTVPGEDTIYF. DNA of the CDR3: TGTGCCAGTACCGTCCCGGGTGAGGACACCATATATTTT.

The gene calls are TRBV30 and TRBJ1-1; maybe TRBD1 (6 bases). Germline V lookup: CDR1 GTSNPN, CDR2 SVGIG (reference sequence). Trimming left V 4 bases short and J 5 bases short, with 14 bases between. The CDR3 spans 13 residues. The chain's CDR3 is CAWILYRETEAFF. The DNA of the CDR3 is TGTGCCTGGATCCTTTACAGGGAAACTGAAGCTTTCTTT.

This rearrangement joins TRBV15 to TRBJ2-7; 8 bases line up with TRBD1. The V segment lost 5 bases and the J segment 7 bases; nucleotides outside the gene matches: 4. This CDR3 is built from 12 residues. The germline V gene has CDR1 LNHNV and CDR2 YYDKDF (reference sequence). CDR3 nucleotide sequence: TGTGCCACCAGCGACAGGGGTCGGGAGCAGTACTTC. It yields the protein CATSDRGREQYF. Drawing the rest from reference TRBV15 and TRBJ2-7, the complete variable domain is DAMVIQNPRYQVTQFGKPVTLSCSQTLNHNVMYWYQQKSSQAPKLLFHYYDKDFNNEADTPDNFQSRRPNTSFCFLDIRSPGLGDTAMYLCATSDRGREQYFGPGTRLTVT.

V gene TRBV2 combines with J gene TRBJ2-5; TRBD1 matches at 7 bases. This CDR3 contains 16 residues. Germline-derived CDR1 and CDR2 are SNHLY and FYNNEI. The V gene end was trimmed by 3 bases and the J gene end by 5 bases; junction bases not matched to a gene: 12. The CDR3 sequence: CASSDRYQGQKETQYF. In DNA, the CDR3 is TGTGCCAGCAGTGATAGGTATCAGGGACAGAAGGAGACCCAGTACTTC.

The gene calls are TRBV28 and TRBJ2-1; D is uncertain. V gave up 4 bases and J gave up 0 bases, with 13 bases separating them. The length of the CDR3 is 16 residues. Germline-derived CDR1 and CDR2 are MDHEN and SYDVKM. The DNA for the CDR3 is TGTGCCAGCAGTTCCATGGCGGAGAGCTCCTACAATGAGCAGTTCTTC. Amino acid sequence: CASSSMAESSYNEQFF.